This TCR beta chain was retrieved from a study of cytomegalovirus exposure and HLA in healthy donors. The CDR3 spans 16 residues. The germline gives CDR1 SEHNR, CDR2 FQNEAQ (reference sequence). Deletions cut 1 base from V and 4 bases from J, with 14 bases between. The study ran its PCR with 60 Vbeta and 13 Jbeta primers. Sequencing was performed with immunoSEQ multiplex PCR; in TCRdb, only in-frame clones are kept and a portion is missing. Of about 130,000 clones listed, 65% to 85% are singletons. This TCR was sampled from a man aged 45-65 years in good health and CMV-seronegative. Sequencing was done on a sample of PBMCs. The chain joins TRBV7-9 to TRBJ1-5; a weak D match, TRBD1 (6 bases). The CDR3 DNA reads TGTGCCAGCAGCTTAGTAACGGGAACAGGGAATCAGCCCCAGCATTTT. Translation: CASSLVTGTGNQPQHF.